This T cell receptor (beta chain) was captured by sequencing in a study of T-cell reconstitution after alpha-beta-depleted transplantation in children. The TCRbeta library incorporated unique molecular identifiers. TCRdb processed the PCR reads anew with MiXCR; each CDR3 protein has one entry. Of about 440,000 distinct CDR3 sequences listed, 43% are singletons. Regarding this clonotype: Its target is unknown.

Study-level results: At day 60, the high TCRbeta diversity found in some patients originated from recipient T cells and thymic progenitors that had survived. Roughly two months post-transplant, alpha-beta T cells reportedly originated from several hundred graft clones that had expanded.

Source: PBMCs, taken before TCRalphabeta/CD19-depleted stem cell transplant. The source is a girl aged 2 to 9 with aplastic anemia, due to receive a stem cell transplant.

The CDR3: CASSRQRTGELFF. The CDR3 DNA reads as TGTGCCAGCAGCAGGCAACGTACCGGGGAGCTGTTTTTT. The chain is built from TRBV5-4 and TRBJ2-2; D remains ambiguous. CDR1 is SGHNT and CDR2 is YYREEE in the germline V gene (reference sequence). The CDR3 totals 13 residues. V was shortened by 4 bases and J by 5 bases, with 9 bases between the two germline ends.